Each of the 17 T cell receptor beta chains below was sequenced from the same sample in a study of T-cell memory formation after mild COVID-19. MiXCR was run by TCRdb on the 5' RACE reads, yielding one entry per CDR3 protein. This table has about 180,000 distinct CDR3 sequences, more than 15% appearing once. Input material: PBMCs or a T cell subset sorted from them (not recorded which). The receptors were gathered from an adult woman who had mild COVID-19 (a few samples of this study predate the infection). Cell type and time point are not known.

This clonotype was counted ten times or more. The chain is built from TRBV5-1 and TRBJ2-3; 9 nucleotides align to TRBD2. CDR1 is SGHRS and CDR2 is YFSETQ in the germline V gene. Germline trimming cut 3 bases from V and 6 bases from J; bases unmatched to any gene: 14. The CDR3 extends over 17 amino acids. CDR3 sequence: CASSSRPGGGAADTQYF. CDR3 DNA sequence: TGCGCCAGCAGCTCCCGCCCTGGCGGGGGGGCCGCGGATACGCAGTATTTT.

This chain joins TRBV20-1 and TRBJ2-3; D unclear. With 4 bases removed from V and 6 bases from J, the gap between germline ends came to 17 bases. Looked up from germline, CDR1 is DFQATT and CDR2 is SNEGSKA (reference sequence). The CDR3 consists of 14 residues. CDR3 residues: CSAIREIGFDTQYF. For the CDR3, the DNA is TGCAGTGCTATTAGGGAAATTGGGTTCGATACGCAGTATTTT.

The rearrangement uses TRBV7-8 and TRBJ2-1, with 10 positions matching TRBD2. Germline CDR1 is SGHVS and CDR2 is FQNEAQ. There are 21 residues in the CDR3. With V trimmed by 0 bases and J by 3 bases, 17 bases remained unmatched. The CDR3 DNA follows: TGTGCCAGCAGCTTAGCCCGGCCAGGGGGTAGCGGGAGGTCGTTCTACAATGAGCAGTTCTTC. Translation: CASSLARPGGSGRSFYNEQFF.

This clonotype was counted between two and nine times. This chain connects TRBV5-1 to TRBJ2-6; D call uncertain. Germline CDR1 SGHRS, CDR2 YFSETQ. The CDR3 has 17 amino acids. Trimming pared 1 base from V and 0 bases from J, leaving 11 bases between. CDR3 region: CASSLIGRFSGANVLTF. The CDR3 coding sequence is TGCGCCAGCAGCTTGATAGGACGGTTCTCTGGGGCCAACGTCCTGACTTTC.

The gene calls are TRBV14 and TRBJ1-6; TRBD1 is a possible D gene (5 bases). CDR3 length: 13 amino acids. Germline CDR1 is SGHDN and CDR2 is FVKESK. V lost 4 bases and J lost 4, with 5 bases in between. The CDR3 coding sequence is TGTGCCAGCAGCCGACAGTATAATTCACCCCTCCACTTT. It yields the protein CASSRQYNSPLHF.

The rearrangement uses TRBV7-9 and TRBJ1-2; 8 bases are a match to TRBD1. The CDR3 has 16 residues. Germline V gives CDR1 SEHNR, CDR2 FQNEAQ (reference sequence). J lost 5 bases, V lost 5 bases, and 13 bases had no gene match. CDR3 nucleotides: TGTGCCAGCAGCCCACAGGGGGTTTTCGGGCGATATGGCTACACCTTC. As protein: CASSPQGVFGRYGYTF.

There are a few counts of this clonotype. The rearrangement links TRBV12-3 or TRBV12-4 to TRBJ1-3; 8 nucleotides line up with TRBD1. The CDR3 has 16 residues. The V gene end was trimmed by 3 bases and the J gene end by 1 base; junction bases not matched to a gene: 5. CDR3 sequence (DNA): TGTGCCAGCAGTTTTGGACAGGGAAGGTCTGGAAACACCATATATTTT. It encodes CASSFGQGRSGNTIYF.

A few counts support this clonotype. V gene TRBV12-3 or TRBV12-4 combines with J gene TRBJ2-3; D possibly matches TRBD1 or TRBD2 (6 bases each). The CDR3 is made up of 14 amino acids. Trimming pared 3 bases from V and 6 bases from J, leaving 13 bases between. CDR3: CASSFSGGPDTQYF. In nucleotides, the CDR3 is TGTGCCAGCAGTTTTTCTGGGGGGCCGGATACGCAGTATTTT.

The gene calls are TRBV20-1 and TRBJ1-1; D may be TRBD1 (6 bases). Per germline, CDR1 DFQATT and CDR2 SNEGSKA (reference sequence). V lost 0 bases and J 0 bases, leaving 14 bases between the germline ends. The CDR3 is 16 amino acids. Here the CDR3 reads CSARDGSGAMNTEAFF. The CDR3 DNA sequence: TGCAGTGCTAGAGATGGTTCAGGGGCGATGAACACTGAAGCTTTCTTT.

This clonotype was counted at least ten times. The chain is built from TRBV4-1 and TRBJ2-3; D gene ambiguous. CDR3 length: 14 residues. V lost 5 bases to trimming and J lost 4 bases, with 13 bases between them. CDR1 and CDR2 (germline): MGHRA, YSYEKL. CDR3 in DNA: TGCGCCAGCAGCAAAAACCGGGTCTCAGATACGCAGTATTTT. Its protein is CASSKNRVSDTQYF.

CDR3 in amino acids: CASRTLLAGGPSTDTQYF. CDR3 DNA sequence: TGTGCCAGCAGGACCCTCCTAGCGGGAGGGCCTAGCACAGATACGCAGTATTTT. This sequence joins TRBV6-1 and TRBJ2-3, with TRBD2 matching over 12 bases. Per the germline V gene, CDR1 is MNHNS and CDR2 is SASEGT. CDR3 length: 18 residues. With V trimmed by 6 bases and J by 0 bases, 10 bases remained unmatched.

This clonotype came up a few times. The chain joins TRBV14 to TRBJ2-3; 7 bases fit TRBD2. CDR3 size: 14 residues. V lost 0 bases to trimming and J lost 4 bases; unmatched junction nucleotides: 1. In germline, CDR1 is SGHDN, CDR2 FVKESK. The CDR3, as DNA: TGTGCCAGCAGCCAAGATACTAGCGCAGATACGCAGTATTTT. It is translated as CASSQDTSADTQYF.

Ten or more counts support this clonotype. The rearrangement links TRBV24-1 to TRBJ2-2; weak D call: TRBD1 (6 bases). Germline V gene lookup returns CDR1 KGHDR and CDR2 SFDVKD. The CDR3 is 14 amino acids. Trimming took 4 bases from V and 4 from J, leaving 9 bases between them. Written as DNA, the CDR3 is TGTGCCACCAGTGAAACAGGGTCCACCGGGGAGCTGTTTTTT. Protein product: CATSETGSTGELFF.

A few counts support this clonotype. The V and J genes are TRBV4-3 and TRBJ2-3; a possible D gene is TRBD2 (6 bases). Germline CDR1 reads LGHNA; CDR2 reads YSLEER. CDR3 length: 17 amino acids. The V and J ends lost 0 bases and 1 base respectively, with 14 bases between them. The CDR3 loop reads CASSQDLRGAGTDTQYF. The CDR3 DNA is TGCGCCAGCAGCCAAGATCTGCGCGGGGCAGGCACAGATACGCAGTATTTT.

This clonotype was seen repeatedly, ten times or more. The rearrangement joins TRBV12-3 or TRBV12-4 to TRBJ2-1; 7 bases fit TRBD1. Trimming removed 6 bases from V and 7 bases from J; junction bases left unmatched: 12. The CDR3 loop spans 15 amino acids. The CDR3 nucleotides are TGTGCCAGCAGCCGTCGACAGGGAAGGACTAATGAGCAGTTCTTC. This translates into CASSRRQGRTNEQFF.

The CDR3 region is CASVRTSGVGETQYF. CDR3 nucleotides: TGTGCCAGCGTCAGGACTAGCGGGGTTGGCGAGACCCAGTACTTC. The chain uses TRBV12-3 or TRBV12-4 and TRBJ2-5; 12 nucleotides align to TRBD2. The trim removed 8 bases at V and 5 bases at J, leaving 9 bases unmatched. This CDR3 spans 15 amino acids.

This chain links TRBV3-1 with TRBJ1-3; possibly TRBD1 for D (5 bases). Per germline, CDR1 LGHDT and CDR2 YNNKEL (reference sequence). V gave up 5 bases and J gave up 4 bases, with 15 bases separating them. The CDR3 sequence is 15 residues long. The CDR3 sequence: CASSDQGSGGNTIYF. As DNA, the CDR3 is TGTGCCAGCAGCGACCAGGGTTCGGGAGGAAACACCATATATTTT.